Sequencing of this T cell receptor (beta chain) was carried out in a study of neurological immune-mediated disorders. With 10-nucleotide random UMIs included, cDNA was synthesized by 5'RACE. TCRdb passed the 5' RACE reads through MiXCR, listing each CDR3 protein once. The sample records more than 70,000 distinct CDR3 sequences, around 10% being singletons. This clonotype was counted at least ten times. Its specificity is unknown. Study-wide points: The most TCR clonal expansion was seen in HTLV-1-associated myelopathy, and the least was seen in multiple sclerosis, which fell below healthy controls. Expanded clones shared no CDR3 amino acid sequences across subjects, suggesting private repertoires in all groups.

PBMCs stored at -80 C, 2 million in total, were the source of the unsorted libraries. Germline CDR1 KGHDR, CDR2 SFDVKD. Losses at the gene ends were 1 base for V and 4 bases for J; bases not matched to a gene: 5. The CDR3 length is 17 residues. Specimen: PBMCs. This TCR was sampled from a man aged 40-49 years in good health. The V gene is TRBV24-1, the J gene TRBJ2-3, with TRBD2 matching 12 bases. The chain's CDR3 is CATSDFGRLAGADTQYF. CDR3 DNA sequence: TGTGCCACCAGTGATTTCGGCCGACTAGCGGGAGCAGATACGCAGTATTTT.